The text below deals with one T cell receptor beta chain. The data were taken from a study of blood T cell repertoires in COVID-19. Overall study context: Acute and convalescent COVID-19 samples came from the United States, Italy and Spain.

How the authors handled the data: Nucleated cell counts were estimated from reference gene primer amplification. Profiling relied on immunoSEQ multiplex PCR, and the TCRdb table lists in-frame clones only, not all of them. V and J calls plus clone size are reproduced from that table; the DNA served to infer D and trimming. The sample holds 250,000 or so clones, around 90% seen once. Germline assignment: CDR1 MGHRA and CDR2 YSYEKL. The CDR3 runs to 13 residues. Trimming pared 3 bases from V and 10 bases from J, leaving 14 bases between. This study enrolled people aged roughly 18 to 90 from about 24 US geographic areas. Participants reported their clinical history, and cohort assignment relied on those reports.

The TCR originated in a human donor in a cohort exposed to, infected with or recovered from COVID-19 (not recorded which). The donor label of this sample is uncertain. The chain links TRBV4-1 to TRBJ2-3; D call uncertain. Sequenced material: PBMCs or T cells enriched from blood (not recorded which). The CDR3 here is CASSQALQGAQYF. CDR3 nucleotide sequence: TGCGCCAGCAGCCAGGCCCTCCAAGGAGCGCAGTATTTT.